The T cell receptor (beta chain) under discussion was sequenced for a study of T cell repertoires in cytomegalovirus infection. The wider study: Public TCR beta signatures provided an indication of both CMV infection and a matching HLA type. Study-level points and caveats: In two of eight donors, the top clonotype was HLA-C-restricted CMV-specific.

TCRdb re-derived calls from the reads in MiXCR, one entry per CDR3 protein. The sample consists of roughly 500,000 distinct CDR3 sequences, roughly a third of them appearing once. Germline values: CDR1 LNHDA, CDR2 SQIVND (reference sequence). The CDR3 is 15 residues long. V was pared by 4 bases and J by 3 bases, with 7 bases of the junction left unmatched. This clonotype has only a few counts. Its antigen is not identified. The source was cultured PBMCs, collected from culture after CMV antigen stimulation. This chain uses TRBV19 with TRBJ1-1, with 8 bases aligning to TRBD1. The receptor was derived from a human donor in good health (CMV status not recorded). Some clones in this sample may be carry-over from other donors' samples. DNA of the CDR3: TGTGCCAGTAGTACTCGGACAGGGTTTGACACTGAAGCTTTCTTT. Protein: CASSTRTGFDTEAFF.